Described below is a single T cell receptor beta chain sequence and its context. Its target is not known. The data were obtained in a study of CD8 T cells in Susac syndrome. The study's findings and limits: Individuals included in the TCR sequencing and HLA analysis were acknowledged by the study to be relatively few in number.

CD8+ and CD4+ T cells taken from blood had their TCR beta sequenced. The authors negatively isolated CD8+ and CD4+ T cells and FACS-enriched TEMRA cells. After extraction with the RNeasy kit, roughly 0.45 to 1 ug of the RNA was reverse transcribed using random hexamers. MiXCR was run by TCRdb on the immunoSEQ multiplex PCR reads, yielding one entry per CDR3 protein. The sample lists 120,000 or so distinct CDR3 sequences, 85% to 95% seen once, with about 0.096% in the top ten. The CDR3 length is 13 residues. Trimming pared 2 bases from V and 7 bases from J, leaving 8 bases between. Germline V gene lookup returns CDR1 KGHSH and CDR2 LQKENI.

Input material: CD4+ T cells from PBMCs. The sequence was collected from a human donor with multiple sclerosis. The gene calls are TRBV18 and TRBJ2-2; no firm D call. This CDR3 reads CASSPGRGGELFF. The CDR3 nucleotides read TGTGCCAGCTCACCAGGGCGCGGCGGGGAGCTGTTTTTT. Looking up the rest from reference TRBV18 and TRBJ2-2 gives the full variable domain: NAGVMQNPRHLVRRRGQEARLRCSPMKGHSHVYWYRQLPEEGLKFMVYLQKENIIDESGMPKERFSAEFPKEGPSILRIQQVVRGDSAAYFCASSPGRGGELFFGEGSRLTVL.